The present T cell receptor (beta chain) was sequenced within a study of T cell repertoires in cytomegalovirus infection. This CDR3 has 17 amino acids. Looked up from germline, CDR1 is SGHTA and CDR2 is FQGNSA. V was pared by 4 bases and J by 0 bases, with 9 bases of the junction left unmatched. In TCRdb, the reads were re-called with MiXCR into one record per CDR3 protein. The sample holds some 350,000 distinct CDR3 sequences, about 32% seen once. This clonotype was seen at least ten times. Its antigen is currently unknown. This chain connects TRBV7-2 to TRBJ2-4, with TRBD2 matching over 7 bases. This sequence was found in a human donor in good health (CMV status not recorded). Some clones in this sample may be carry-over from other donors' samples. The sample consisted of cultured PBMCs, taken from culture after CMV antigen stimulation. CDR3 in amino acids: CASSSPPGGLAKNIQYF. CDR3 DNA sequence: TGTGCCAGCAGCTCCCCGCCGGGGGGACTAGCCAAAAACATTCAGTACTTC.